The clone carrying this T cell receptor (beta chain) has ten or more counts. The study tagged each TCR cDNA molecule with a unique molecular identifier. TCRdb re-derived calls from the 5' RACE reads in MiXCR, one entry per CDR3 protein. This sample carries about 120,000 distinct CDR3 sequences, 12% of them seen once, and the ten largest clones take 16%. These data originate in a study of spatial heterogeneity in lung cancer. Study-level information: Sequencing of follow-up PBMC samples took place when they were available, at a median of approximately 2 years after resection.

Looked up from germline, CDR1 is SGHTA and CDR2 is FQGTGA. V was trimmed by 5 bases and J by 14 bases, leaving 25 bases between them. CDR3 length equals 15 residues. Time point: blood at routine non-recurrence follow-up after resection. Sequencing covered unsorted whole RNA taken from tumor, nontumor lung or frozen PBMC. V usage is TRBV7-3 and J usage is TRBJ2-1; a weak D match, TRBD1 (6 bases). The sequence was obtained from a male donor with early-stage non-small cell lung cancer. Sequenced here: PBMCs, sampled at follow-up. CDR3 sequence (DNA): TGTGCCAGCAGCCACGTAGGGGGTCCCAAAGGGGTGAAGTTCTTC. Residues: CASSHVGGPKGVKFF.